One sample yielded the 11 T cell receptor beta chains listed below, sequenced in a study of blood T cell repertoires in COVID-19. TCRdb's table, derived via immunoSEQ multiplex PCR, lists solely in-frame clones and lacks some. Among 75,000 to 95,000 clones listed, approximately 87% were seen once. Sequencing used peripheral blood. The source of these receptors is a human donor in a cohort sampled during active COVID-19.

V is TRBV3-1 (or the pseudogene TRBV3-2) and J is TRBJ2-6, with TRBD1 matching over 8 bases. Germline CDR1 and CDR2: LGHDT and YNNKEL (reference sequence). Trimming removed 0 bases from V and 0 bases from J; junction bases left unmatched: 4. This CDR3 contains 18 residues. The CDR3 here is CASSQDNGTGSGANVLTF. The CDR3 DNA follows: TGTGCCAGCAGCCAAGATAACGGGACAGGCTCTGGGGCCAACGTCCTGACTTTC.

The chain combines TRBV4-1 with TRBJ1-5; D not resolved. There are 15 residues in the CDR3. V was clipped by 0 bases and J by 7 bases, with 13 bases between them. Looked up from germline, CDR1 is MGHRA and CDR2 is YSYEKL. CDR3 protein: CASSQDDMVHQPQHF. The CDR3 bases are TGCGCCAGCAGCCAAGATGATATGGTACACCAGCCCCAGCATTTT.

This clone was detected only once. The chain uses TRBV7-9 and TRBJ2-1; 8 positions agree with TRBD2. The V gene's germline CDR1 is SEHNR and CDR2 FQNEAQ (reference sequence). The CDR3 has 17 residues. Trimming removed 5 bases from V and 6 bases from J; junction bases left unmatched: 15. The CDR3 nucleotides are TGTGCCAGCAGCCCCCCGGGTCCAGCGGGAGTGGGCAATGAGCAGTTCTTC. Amino acid sequence: CASSPPGPAGVGNEQFF.

The V and J genes are TRBV7-9 and TRBJ2-7, with 7 bases matching TRBD2. The V segment lost 4 bases and the J segment 1 base; nucleotides outside the gene matches: 7. Germline loops: CDR1 SEHNR, CDR2 FQNEAQ (reference sequence). The CDR3 length is 15 residues. The chain's CDR3 is CASSSGRERSYEQYF. The CDR3 DNA reads as TGTGCCAGCAGCTCGGGGCGGGAGCGATCCTACGAGCAGTACTTC.

V usage is TRBV28 and J usage is TRBJ1-1; D remains unclear. Between the trimmed V and J ends, which lost 1 base and 0 bases, there was a span of 12 bases. Germline V gene sequence: CDR1 MDHEN, CDR2 SYDVKM. This CDR3 has 16 residues. The CDR3 DNA follows: TGTGCCAGCAGTTTATACCCCCTCACAGTGAACACTGAAGCTTTCTTT. It encodes CASSLYPLTVNTEAFF.

The DNA for the CDR3 is TGTGCCAGCGACCCGGGGGGGGGAAATCAGCCCCAGCATTTT. Encoded protein: CASDPGGGNQPQHF. The chain joins TRBV7-2 to TRBJ1-5; TRBD1 is a possible D gene (5 bases). The CDR3 is 14 residues long. V lost 8 bases, J lost 4 bases, and 15 bases lay in between. The germline gives CDR1 SGHTA, CDR2 FQGNSA.

The DNA of the CDR3 is TGCAGTACAGGGGGCAATCAGCCCCAGCATTTT. Its protein product is CSTGGNQPQHF. V is TRBV20-1 and J is TRBJ1-5; 7 bases match TRBD1. The CDR3 sequence is 11 residues long. Germline V gene data show CDR1 as DFQATT and CDR2 as SNEGSKA (reference sequence). J was trimmed by 2 bases and V by 8 bases; bases with no gene match: 0.

The chain joins TRBV9 to TRBJ1-1, with 7 bases lining up with TRBD1. The CDR3 loop spans 14 amino acids. Germline assignment: CDR1 SGDLS and CDR2 YYNGEE. The junction had 3 bases not matched to a gene; V was cut back by 4 bases and J by 0 bases. CDR3 in amino acids: CASSTGTVNTEAFF. The CDR3 DNA sequence: TGTGCCAGCAGCACCGGGACAGTGAACACTGAAGCTTTCTTT.

V usage is TRBV14 and J usage is TRBJ2-6; tentatively, D is TRBD1 (5 bases). This CDR3 contains 16 residues. Germline lookup yields CDR1 SGHDN and CDR2 FVKESK. The V and J ends lost 4 bases and 0 bases respectively, with 10 bases between them. The DNA of the CDR3 is TGTGCCAGCAGCCGGACACCCTTCTCTGGGGCCAACGTCCTGACTTTC. This encodes CASSRTPFSGANVLTF.

The chain links TRBV19 to TRBJ1-6; TRBD1 aligns across 7 bases. This CDR3 comprises 15 residues. The ends lost 4 bases at V and 10 bases at J; junction bases unmatched: 10. The V gene's germline CDR1 is LNHDA and CDR2 SQIVND (reference sequence). The chain's CDR3 is CASSTQQGFRSPLHF. The CDR3 DNA reads TGTGCCAGTAGTACCCAACAGGGGTTTAGATCACCCCTCCACTTT.

The V gene is TRBV9, the J gene TRBJ2-7; D possibly corresponds to TRBD1 (6 bases). The CDR3 length is 17 residues. V lost 0 bases, J lost 6 bases, and 22 bases lay in between. Germline V gene data show CDR1 as SGDLS and CDR2 as YYNGEE. CDR3 region: CASSVGAAGTLPIEQYF. The CDR3 nucleotides read TGTGCCAGCAGCGTAGGGGCCGCCGGGACACTACCGATCGAGCAGTACTTC.